This T cell receptor (beta chain) appears in the sequencing data of a study of blood T cell repertoires in COVID-19. Overall study context: Italy, Spain and the United States were the sources of the convalescent and acute COVID-19 samples.

Sequencing was performed with immunoSEQ multiplex PCR; in TCRdb, only in-frame clones are kept and a portion is missing. The data hold some 160,000 clones, with approximately 83% observed a single time. Trimming cost V 2 bases and J 6 bases; bases outside gene matches: 7. This CDR3 comprises 16 residues. Germline V gene lookup returns CDR1 MNHEY and CDR2 SVGAGI. The chain combines TRBV6-5 with TRBJ1-4; 9 bases agree with TRBD1. Sequenced: peripheral blood. The clonotype originates from a human donor in a cohort sampled during active COVID-19. CDR3 region: CASSYQRTGDYEKLFF. CDR3 DNA sequence: TGTGCCAGCAGTTACCAGAGGACAGGGGACTATGAAAAACTGTTTTTT.